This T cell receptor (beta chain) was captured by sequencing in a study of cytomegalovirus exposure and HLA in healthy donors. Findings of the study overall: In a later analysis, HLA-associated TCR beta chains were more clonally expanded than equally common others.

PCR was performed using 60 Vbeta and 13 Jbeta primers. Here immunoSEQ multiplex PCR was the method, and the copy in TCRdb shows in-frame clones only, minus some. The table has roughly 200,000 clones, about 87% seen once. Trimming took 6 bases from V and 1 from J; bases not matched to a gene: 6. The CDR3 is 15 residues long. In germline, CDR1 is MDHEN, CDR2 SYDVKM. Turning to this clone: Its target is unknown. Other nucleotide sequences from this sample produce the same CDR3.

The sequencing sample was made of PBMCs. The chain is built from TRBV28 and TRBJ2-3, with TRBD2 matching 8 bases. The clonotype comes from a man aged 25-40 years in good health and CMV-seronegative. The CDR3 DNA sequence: TGTGCCAGCAGCCTTAGCGGGACGGGCACAGATACGCAGTATTTT. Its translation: CASSLSGTGTDTQYF.